The 13 T cell receptor beta chains below were found in one sample sequenced in a study of cytomegalovirus exposure and HLA in healthy donors. In the PCR, 60 Vbeta and 13 Jbeta primers were used. Some clones are missing from TCRdb's copy, which holds only in-frame ones; the method was immunoSEQ multiplex PCR. The data show 120,000 to 150,000 clones, approximately 72% seen once. Sequencing was carried out using PBMCs. These TCRs come from a woman aged 55 to 70 in good health and CMV-seronegative.

The CDR3 protein is CASSPGVGNNEQFF. DNA for the CDR3: TGTGCCAGCAGTCCGGGGGTAGGGAACAATGAGCAGTTCTTC. The rearrangement uses TRBV4-2 and TRBJ2-1; maybe TRBD2 (6 bases). In germline, CDR1 is LGHNA, CDR2 YNFKEQ. V was pared by 6 bases and J by 5 bases, with 14 bases between. The CDR3 is 14 residues long.

J is TRBJ2-3 and V is TRBV9; 7 nucleotides match TRBD2. Germline CDR1 SGDLS, CDR2 YYNGEE. Germline trimming cut 0 bases from V and 4 bases from J; bases unmatched to any gene: 11. CDR3 length: 17 residues. The CDR3 nucleotides read TGTGCCAGCAGCGTAGAGGGGCGGGGGATTGGGGCAGATACGCAGTATTTT. It yields the protein CASSVEGRGIGADTQYF. The variable domain in full, with the rest retrieved from reference TRBV9 and TRBJ2-3, is DSGVTQTPKHLITATGQRVTLRCSPRSGDLSVYWYQQSLDQGLQFLIQYYNGEERAKGNILERFSAQQFPDLHSELNLSSLELGDSALYFCASSVEGRGIGADTQYFGPGTRLTVL.

The chain is built from TRBV5-3 and TRBJ1-6; possible D gene TRBD1, 5 bases. TRBV5-3 qualifies as an ORF whose function is uncertain. The CDR3 has 15 amino acids. The V and J ends lost 1 base and 14 bases respectively, with 19 bases between them. CDR3 amino acids: CARSLFPSGGDTLHF. For the CDR3, the DNA is TGTGCCAGAAGCTTGTTTCCATCTGGGGGGGATACCCTCCACTTT.

The chain is built from TRBV19 and TRBJ2-5, with D possibly matching TRBD2 (6 bases). From germline, CDR1 is LNHDA and CDR2 SQIVND (reference sequence). CDR3 length equals 14 residues. The V gene lost 5 bases and the J gene lost 3 bases, with 13 bases spanning the gap. CDR3 nucleotides: TGTGCCAGTAGTTATGGGGGGACCGAAGAGACCCAGTACTTC. Encoded protein: CASSYGGTEETQYF.

A few counts support this clone. The chain has TRBV2 and TRBJ1-2, with TRBD1 matching over 7 bases. The CDR3 length is 14 residues. The V gene's germline CDR1 is SNHLY and CDR2 FYNNEI. J lost 4 bases, V lost 3 bases, and 5 bases had no gene match. The CDR3 sequence: CASSDDDRAYGYTF. CDR3 DNA: TGTGCCAGCAGTGATGATGACAGGGCCTATGGCTACACCTTC.

CDR3 region: CASSQGQGSEKLFF. The CDR3 DNA sequence: TGCGCCAGCAGCCAAGGTCAGGGGAGTGAAAAACTGTTTTTT. The chain uses TRBV4-1 and TRBJ1-4, with a possible D match to TRBD1 (6 bases). Germline V gives CDR1 MGHRA, CDR2 YSYEKL. The CDR3 runs to 14 residues. The ends were cut back, 1 base at V and 7 bases at J, with 10 bases in the middle.

The genes are TRBV18 and TRBJ1-1; D is unclear. Germline CDR1 and CDR2: KGHSH and LQKENI. The V gene lost 4 bases and the J gene lost 1 base, with 13 bases spanning the gap. This CDR3 region has 15 residues. DNA of the CDR3: TGTGCCAGCTCACTCCGCGGCAGCGAGAACACTGAAGCTTTCTTT. Protein: CASSLRGSENTEAFF.

As DNA, the CDR3 is TGTGTCGCGGACCAGGGGGGCTACGAGCAGTACTTC. Translated: CVADQGGYEQYF. V gene TRBV6-5 combines with J gene TRBJ2-7; a weak D match, TRBD1 (7 bases). The germline gives CDR1 MNHEY, CDR2 SVGAGI. The CDR3 is 12 amino acids.

This rearrangement joins TRBV27 to TRBJ2-3; 8 bases are a match to TRBD1. From germline, CDR1 is MNHEY and CDR2 SMNVEV (reference sequence). The CDR3 contains 14 residues. The V segment lost 2 bases and the J segment 3 bases; nucleotides outside the gene matches: 1. The CDR3: CASSLNRGTDTQYF. The CDR3 DNA follows: TGTGCCAGCAGTTTAAACAGGGGGACAGATACGCAGTATTTT.

This chain connects TRBV11-2 to TRBJ2-1; a weak D match, TRBD1 (7 bases). CDR1 SGHAT and CDR2 FQNNGV come from the germline V gene. The CDR3 length is 14 residues. V lost 4 bases and J 7 bases, leaving 14 bases between the germline ends. The DNA of the CDR3 is TGTGCCAGCAGCTCGGCGGGACAGCGGAATGAGCAGTTCTTC. Its protein is CASSSAGQRNEQFF.

This chain uses TRBV7-7 with TRBJ2-3; TRBD1 agrees at 7 bases. Trimming took 1 base from V and 4 from J; bases not matched to a gene: 14. This CDR3 contains 18 residues. CDR1 is SSHAT, CDR2 FNYEAQ, per germline (reference sequence). The CDR3 region is CASSLGPQRQGGSDTQYF. For the CDR3, the DNA is TGTGCCAGCAGCTTAGGGCCCCAACGACAGGGCGGGTCAGATACGCAGTATTTT.

The chain employs TRBV7-9 and TRBJ1-1; D gene uncertain. Germline CDR1 reads SEHNR; CDR2 reads FQNEAQ (reference sequence). This CDR3 region has 14 residues. V lost 2 bases to trimming and J lost 3 bases, with 10 bases between them. The CDR3 loop reads CASSLSGVDTEAFF. In DNA, the CDR3 is TGTGCCAGCAGCTTATCGGGAGTTGACACTGAAGCTTTCTTT.

The rearrangement joins TRBV28 to TRBJ2-7; 9 bases agree with TRBD1. The germline CDR1 and CDR2 sequences are MDHEN and SYDVKM. This CDR3 has 17 residues. Trimming at V came to 5 bases and at J to 4 bases, leaving 15 bases not matched to a gene. This chain's CDR3 is CASSLRGLQGAKYEQYF. CDR3 in DNA: TGTGCCAGCAGTCTACGCGGTCTACAGGGGGCGAAATACGAGCAGTACTTC.